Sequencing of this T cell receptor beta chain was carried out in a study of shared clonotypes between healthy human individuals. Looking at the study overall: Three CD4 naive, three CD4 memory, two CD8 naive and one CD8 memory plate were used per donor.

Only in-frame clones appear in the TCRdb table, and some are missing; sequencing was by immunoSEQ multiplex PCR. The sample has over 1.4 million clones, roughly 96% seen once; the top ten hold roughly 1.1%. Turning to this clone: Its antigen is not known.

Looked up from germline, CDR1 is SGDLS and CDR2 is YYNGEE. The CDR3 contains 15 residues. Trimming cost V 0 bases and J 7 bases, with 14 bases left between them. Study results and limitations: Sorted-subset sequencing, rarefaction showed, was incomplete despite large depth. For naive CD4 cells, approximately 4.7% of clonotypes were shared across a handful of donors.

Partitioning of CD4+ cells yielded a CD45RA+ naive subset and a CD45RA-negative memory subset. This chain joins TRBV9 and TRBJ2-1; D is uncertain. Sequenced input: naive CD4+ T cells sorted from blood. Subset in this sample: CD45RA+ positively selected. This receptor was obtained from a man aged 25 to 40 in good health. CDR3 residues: CASSVARSPGNEQFF. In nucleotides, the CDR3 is TGTGCCAGCAGCGTAGCCCGGTCCCCCGGGAATGAGCAGTTCTTC.